This is a list of T cell receptor beta chains from one sample in a study of shared clonotypes between healthy human individuals. Profiled with immunoSEQ multiplex PCR; TCRdb holds only in-frame clones, not every one. The sample yields millions of clones, approximately 90% seen once. The material sequenced was naive CD4+ T cells sorted from blood. The receptor source for this set is a man in his late teens or twenties in good health. Both conserved end residues are trimmed from each CDR3. Each record gives: V gene, J gene, D gene, CDR3 protein. A D gene is named only where the DNA matches it firmly.

>TRBV30|TRBJ2-3|TRBD2
AWSFPGRAHTQY
>TRBV10-3|TRBJ2-1|-
AIKTAGYNEQF
>TRBV11-2|TRBJ2-7|-
ASSLLRHDPYEQY
>TRBV28|TRBJ1-5|TRBD1
ASIQDRGKSNQPQH
>TRBV28|TRBJ1-1|-
ASSNPGAPMNTEAF
>TRBV7-8|TRBJ1-1|-
ASSPVRGTEAF
>TRBV7-3|TRBJ2-1|TRBD2
ASSRTSVGEQF
>TRBV5-4|TRBJ1-1|TRBD1
ASSVPGQKNTEAF
>TRBV7-9|TRBJ1-3|-
ASSQSSSGNTIY
>TRBV4-2|TRBJ2-2|TRBD2
ASSQYPGLANTGELF
>TRBV9|TRBJ2-3|-
ASSVHSSTDTQY
>TRBV19|TRBJ1-1|-
ASIRDQNTEAF
>TRBV19|TRBJ1-1|-
ASSEGSPWTEAF
>TRBV27|TRBJ2-5|TRBD2
ASSPTSGQGETQY
>TRBV19|TRBJ2-2|TRBD1
ASIRGLTGELF
>TRBV29-1|TRBJ1-3|-
SVVIGAGNTIY
>TRBV5-1|TRBJ2-7|TRBD1
ASSLARDRVYEQY
>TRBV7-9|TRBJ1-4|-
ASSLALPNEKLF
>TRBV20-1|TRBJ2-4|-
SAVAKNIQY
>TRBV11-2|TRBJ2-3|TRBD2
ASSSTGLAGGTQY
>TRBV7-2|TRBJ1-6|-
ASSEIENSPLH
>TRBV11-2|TRBJ1-5|TRBD1
ASSSQGANQPQH
>TRBV5-1|TRBJ2-5|TRBD1
ASSLWAGRGQETQY
>TRBV7-2|TRBJ2-3|TRBD2
ASSHRLANRLTDTQY
>TRBV10-1|TRBJ1-3|-
ASSQSTRNTIY
>TRBV7-3|TRBJ2-5|-
ASSLRAAFQETQY
>TRBV5-4|TRBJ1-1|-
ASSNFKLATNTEAF
>TRBV18|TRBJ2-1|-
ASSPADQGTEQF
>TRBV9|TRBJ2-3|-
ASSVGGFSTDTQY
>TRBV18|TRBJ2-6|-
ASSPVAVGANVLT
>TRBV15|TRBJ2-7|TRBD2
ATSRVLAGASEQY
>TRBV27|TRBJ1-1|-
ASSFRGGGTEAF
>TRBV7-2|TRBJ2-7|-
ASSSHYGIIYEQY
>TRBV25-1|TRBJ1-2|TRBD1
ASSAEVGTGAYGYT
>TRBV6-9|TRBJ2-1|TRBD2
ASSYSNREGHHEQF
>TRBV5-1|TRBJ2-6|-
ASSLEGSGANVLT
>TRBV10-3|TRBJ1-4|TRBD1
ASHGDRDGKLF
>TRBV18|TRBJ2-7|TRBD1
ASSPGQASREQY